Listed below are T cell receptor beta chains from one sample, sequenced in a study of blood T cell repertoires in COVID-19. Assay: immunoSEQ multiplex PCR; the TCRdb copy retains only in-frame clones and omits some. The sample holds approximately 64,000 clones; roughly 91% are singletons and the top ten take 9.5% to 13%. Sequencing used PBMCs or T cells enriched from blood (not recorded which). These TCRs come from a woman aged 40 to 49 who had recovered from COVID-19. CDR3s include the opening cysteine and the closing phenylalanine or tryptophan. The D gene is left open where the match is weak. Clone size is not always given. Where it is, it says once, few, many or a class for expanded clones.

j_call: TRBJ1-6; d_call: -; v_call: TRBV6-5; clone_size: -; cdr3_aa: CASSTREVYNSPLHF; cdr3_nt: TGTGCCAGCAGTACCCGGGAAGTCTATAATTCACCCCTCCACTTT
j_call: TRBJ2-4; d_call: TRBD2; v_call: TRBV4-1; clone_size: -; cdr3_aa: CASSQASGGGMNIQYF; cdr3_nt: TGCGCCAGCAGCCAAGCTAGCGGGGGAGGGATGAACATTCAGTACTTC
j_call: TRBJ1-1; d_call: -; v_call: TRBV14; clone_size: -; cdr3_aa: CASSIKMGQGSTEAFF; cdr3_nt: TGTGCCAGCAGCATTAAGATGGGGCAGGGGAGCACTGAAGCTTTCTTT
j_call: TRBJ2-7; d_call: -; v_call: TRBV21-1; clone_size: once; cdr3_aa: CASSKGQGCGEQYF; cdr3_nt: TGTGCCAGCAGCAAGGGACAGGGGTGTGGAGAGCAGTACTTC
j_call: TRBJ2-6; d_call: TRBD1; v_call: TRBV4-2; clone_size: -; cdr3_aa: CASSVPGQGAAGANVLTF; cdr3_nt: TGTGCCAGCAGCGTACCGGGACAGGGGGCAGCTGGGGCCAACGTCCTGACTTTC
j_call: TRBJ1-1; d_call: TRBD1; v_call: TRBV9; clone_size: few; cdr3_aa: CASSEWTGEANTEAFF; cdr3_nt: TGTGCCAGCAGCGAATGGACAGGCGAGGCGAACACTGAAGCTTTCTTT
j_call: TRBJ2-2; d_call: -; v_call: TRBV12-5; clone_size: -; cdr3_aa: CASGLVQGYTGELFF; cdr3_nt: TGTGCTAGTGGTTTGGTCCAGGGTTACACCGGGGAGCTGTTTTTT
j_call: TRBJ2-1; d_call: TRBD2; v_call: TRBV19; clone_size: -; cdr3_aa: CASSIVGGLAGVPSYNEQFF; cdr3_nt: TGTGCCAGTAGTATAGTAGGAGGACTAGCGGGGGTTCCCTCCTACAATGAGCAGTTCTTC
j_call: TRBJ1-4; d_call: TRBD1; v_call: TRBV4-1; clone_size: -; cdr3_aa: CASSPGKQGANEKLFF; cdr3_nt: TGCGCCAGCAGCCCAGGAAAACAGGGGGCTAATGAAAAACTGTTTTTT
j_call: TRBJ1-5; d_call: -; v_call: TRBV3-1/TRBV3-2; clone_size: -; cdr3_aa: CASSQGGQPQHF; cdr3_nt: TGTGCCAGCAGCCAAGGAGGGCAGCCCCAGCATTTT
j_call: TRBJ2-2; d_call: -; v_call: TRBV7-9; clone_size: -; cdr3_aa: CASSRSNTGELFF; cdr3_nt: TGTGCCAGCAGCCGGAGTAACACCGGGGAGCTGTTTTTT
j_call: TRBJ2-7; d_call: TRBD1; v_call: TRBV18; clone_size: -; cdr3_aa: CASSLGQGASYEQYF; cdr3_nt: TGTGCCAGCTCACTCGGACAGGGGGCTTCCTACGAGCAGTACTTC
j_call: TRBJ1-2; d_call: TRBD1; v_call: TRBV19; clone_size: -; cdr3_aa: CASSITGTGKYGYTF; cdr3_nt: TGTGCCAGTAGTATAACCGGGACAGGGAAATATGGCTACACCTTC
j_call: TRBJ2-2; d_call: -; v_call: TRBV19; clone_size: -; cdr3_aa: CASSPQGNTGELFF; cdr3_nt: TGTGCCAGTAGTCCTCAGGGGAACACCGGGGAGCTGTTTTTT
j_call: TRBJ2-7; d_call: TRBD2; v_call: TRBV5-1; clone_size: -; cdr3_aa: CASSPGGGGSYEQYF; cdr3_nt: TGCGCCAGCAGCCCGGGTGGCGGGGGTTCCTACGAGCAGTACTTC
j_call: TRBJ2-3; d_call: TRBD2; v_call: TRBV7-2; clone_size: -; cdr3_aa: CASSPRRVAGGQYSDTQYF; cdr3_nt: TGTGCCAGCAGCCCCCGGAGGGTAGCGGGGGGGCAGTATTCAGATACGCAGTATTTT
j_call: TRBJ1-2; d_call: -; v_call: TRBV6-4; clone_size: once; cdr3_aa: CASSDGAARGYTF; cdr3_nt: TGTGCCAGCAGTGACGGGGCAGCTCGGGGCTACACCTTC
j_call: TRBJ1-2; d_call: TRBD1; v_call: TRBV15; clone_size: -; cdr3_aa: CATSRVIGQGSSGYTF; cdr3_nt: TGTGCCACCAGCAGGGTCATCGGACAGGGATCGTCTGGCTACACCTTC
j_call: TRBJ2-2; d_call: -; v_call: TRBV9; clone_size: few; cdr3_aa: CASSPYLVAGELFF; cdr3_nt: TGTGCCAGCAGCCCCTATCTAGTGGCCGGGGAGCTGTTTTTT
j_call: TRBJ1-6; d_call: TRBD1; v_call: TRBV2; clone_size: -; cdr3_aa: CASSETAGGGSPLHF; cdr3_nt: TGTGCCAGCAGTGAAACGGCAGGGGGTGGATCACCCCTCCACTTT
j_call: TRBJ1-3; d_call: -; v_call: TRBV7-8; clone_size: -; cdr3_aa: CASSLGGANSGNTIYF; cdr3_nt: TGTGCCAGCAGCTTGGGAGGGGCGAACTCTGGAAACACCATATATTTT